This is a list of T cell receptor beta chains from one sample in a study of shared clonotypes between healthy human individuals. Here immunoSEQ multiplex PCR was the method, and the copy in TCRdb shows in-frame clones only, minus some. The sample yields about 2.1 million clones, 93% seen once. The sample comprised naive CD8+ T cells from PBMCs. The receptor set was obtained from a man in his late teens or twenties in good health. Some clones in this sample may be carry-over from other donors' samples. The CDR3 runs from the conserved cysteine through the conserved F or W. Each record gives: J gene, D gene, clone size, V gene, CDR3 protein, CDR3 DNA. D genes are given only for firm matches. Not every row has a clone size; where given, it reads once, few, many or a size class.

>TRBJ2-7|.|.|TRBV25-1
CASSMTGWTGEQYF
TGTGCCAGCAGCATGACAGGATGGACGGGAGAGCAGTACTTC
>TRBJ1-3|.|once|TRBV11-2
CASSLVTRPTGNTIYF
TGTGCCAGCAGCTTAGTCACCAGGCCAACTGGAAACACCATATATTTT
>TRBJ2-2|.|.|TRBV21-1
CASSGRGDGANTGELFF
TGTGCCAGCAGCGGTAGAGGGGACGGTGCGAACACCGGGGAGCTGTTTTTT
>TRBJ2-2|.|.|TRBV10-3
CAISDTGPSPRDTGELFF
TGTGCCATCAGTGACACGGGACCGTCCCCCCGGGACACCGGGGAGCTGTTTTTT
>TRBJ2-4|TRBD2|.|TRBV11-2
CASSLGGGLSNIQYF
TGTGCCAGCAGCTTAGGCGGGGGGCTCTCAAACATTCAGTACTTC
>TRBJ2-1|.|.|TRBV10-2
CASSESAEVPFF
TGCGCCAGCAGTGAAAGTGCGGAGGTTCCGTTCTTC
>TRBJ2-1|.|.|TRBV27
CASSLGDPSYNEQFF
TGTGCCAGCAGTTTAGGGGACCCTTCCTACAATGAGCAGTTCTTC
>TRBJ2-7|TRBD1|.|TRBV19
CASSIGTGPYEQYF
TGTGCCAGTAGTATTGGGACAGGCCCATACGAGCAGTACTTC
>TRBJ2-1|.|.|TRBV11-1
CASSQRVGSYNEQFF
TGTGCCAGCAGCCAGAGAGTTGGCTCCTACAATGAGCAGTTCTTC
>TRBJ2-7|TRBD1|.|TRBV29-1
CSVHDRGPSYEQYF
TGCAGCGTGCACGACAGGGGGCCTTCCTACGAGCAGTACTTC